This T cell receptor (beta chain) was profiled in a study of graft-versus-host responses after intestinal transplantation. The method was immunoSEQ multiplex PCR; TCRdb's version includes in-frame clones alone and lacks a portion of them. The sample contains 20,000 to 30,000 clones, 82% of which appear only once. Germline V CDR1 and CDR2: MDHEN, SYDVKM. There are 15 residues in the CDR3. V was clipped by 6 bases and J by 7 bases; unmatched bases: 5. About this clone: Antigen specificity is unknown.

Sample: unstimulated CD4+ T cells sorted from spleen or lymph node cells, taken before intestinal transplant. The receptor comes from a human donor who received an intestinal transplant. V usage is TRBV28 and J usage is TRBJ2-4; TRBD2 matches at 14 bases. DNA of the CDR3: TGTGCCAGCAGCAGACTAGCGGGAGGGCGGAACATTCAGTACTTC. Translating it yields CASSRLAGGRNIQYF.